This T cell receptor beta chain was identified during a study of blood T cell repertoires in COVID-19. Trimming cost V 6 bases and J 0 bases, with 11 bases left between them. The CDR3 has 14 residues. CDR1 and CDR2 from the germline V gene are MNHEY and SVGAGI. Ages ranged from about 18 to 89 years, with residence in more than 20 US areas. Study processing details: Amplification of reference gene primers was used by the study to estimate nucleated cell counts. Profiled with immunoSEQ multiplex PCR; TCRdb holds only in-frame clones, not every one. Clonal size and the V and J genes are those of that table, whereas D and trimming came from the DNA. Among 180,000 or so clones, more than 65% were seen once, and the ten largest hold approximately 10%.

The sequencing input was PBMCs or T cells enriched from blood (not recorded which). V gene TRBV6-5 combines with J gene TRBJ1-1; D is possibly TRBD1 (6 bases). The TCR was taken from a man in his fifties or sixties who had recovered from COVID-19. CDR3 residues: CASRRTDMNTEAFF. The CDR3, as DNA: TGTGCCAGCAGAAGGACAGACATGAACACTGAAGCTTTCTTT.